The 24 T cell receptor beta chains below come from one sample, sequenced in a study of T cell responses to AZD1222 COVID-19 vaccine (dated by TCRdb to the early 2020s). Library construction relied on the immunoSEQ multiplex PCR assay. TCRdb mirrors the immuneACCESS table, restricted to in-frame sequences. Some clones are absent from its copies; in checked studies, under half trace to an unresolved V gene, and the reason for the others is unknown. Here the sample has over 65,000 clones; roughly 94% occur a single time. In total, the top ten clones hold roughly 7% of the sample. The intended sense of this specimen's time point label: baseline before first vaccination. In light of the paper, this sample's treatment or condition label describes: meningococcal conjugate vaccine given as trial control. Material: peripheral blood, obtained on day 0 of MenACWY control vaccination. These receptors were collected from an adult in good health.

CDR3 bases: TGCAGCGGAAGGACAGGGCAAGAGACCCAGTACTTC. Translating gives CSGRTGQETQYF. The genes are TRBV29-1 and TRBJ2-5, with 8 bases aligning to TRBD1. From germline, CDR1 is SQVTM and CDR2 ANQGSEA. The J segment lost 2 bases and the V segment lost 7 bases, leaving 3 bases of the junction unmatched. This CDR3 region has 12 residues.

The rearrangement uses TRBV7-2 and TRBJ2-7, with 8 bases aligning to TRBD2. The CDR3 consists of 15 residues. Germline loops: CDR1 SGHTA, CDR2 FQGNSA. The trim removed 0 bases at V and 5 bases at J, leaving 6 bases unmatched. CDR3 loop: CASSLAPGGFNEQYF. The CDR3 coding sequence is TGTGCCAGCAGCTTAGCCCCGGGAGGGTTCAACGAGCAGTACTTC.

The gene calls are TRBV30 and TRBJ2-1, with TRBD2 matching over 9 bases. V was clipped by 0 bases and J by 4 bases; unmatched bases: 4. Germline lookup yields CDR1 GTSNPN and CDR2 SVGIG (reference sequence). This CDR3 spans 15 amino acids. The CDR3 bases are TGTGCCTGGAGTGTAGGGACTAGCACGTACAATGAGCAGTTCTTC. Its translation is CAWSVGTSTYNEQFF.

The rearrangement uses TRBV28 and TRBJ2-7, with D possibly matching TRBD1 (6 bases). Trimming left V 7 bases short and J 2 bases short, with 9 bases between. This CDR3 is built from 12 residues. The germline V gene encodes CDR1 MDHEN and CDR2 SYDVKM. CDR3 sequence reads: CASNRVAYEQYF. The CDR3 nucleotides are TGTGCCAGCAACAGGGTCGCCTACGAGCAGTACTTC.

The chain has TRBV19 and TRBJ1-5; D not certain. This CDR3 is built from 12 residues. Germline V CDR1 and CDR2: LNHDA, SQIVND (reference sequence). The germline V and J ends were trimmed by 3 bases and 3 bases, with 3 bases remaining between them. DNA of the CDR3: TGTGCCAGTAGTATTACCAATCAGCCCCAGCATTTT. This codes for CASSITNQPQHF.

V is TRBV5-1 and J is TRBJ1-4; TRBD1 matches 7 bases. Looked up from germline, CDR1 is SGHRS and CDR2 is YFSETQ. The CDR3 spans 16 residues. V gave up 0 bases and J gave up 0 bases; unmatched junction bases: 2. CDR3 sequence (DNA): TGCGCCAGCAGCTTGGGACAGGGCCCAACTAATGAAAAACTGTTTTTT. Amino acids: CASSLGQGPTNEKLFF.

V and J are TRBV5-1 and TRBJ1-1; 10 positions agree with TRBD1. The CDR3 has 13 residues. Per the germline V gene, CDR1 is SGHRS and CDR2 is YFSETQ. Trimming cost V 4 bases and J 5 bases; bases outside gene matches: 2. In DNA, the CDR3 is TGCGCCAGCAGCGGGACAGGGGAAACTGAAGCTTTCTTT. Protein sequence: CASSGTGETEAFF. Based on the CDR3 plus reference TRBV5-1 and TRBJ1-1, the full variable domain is KAGVTQTPRYLIKTRGQQVTLSCSPISGHRSVSWYQQTPGQGLQFLFEYFSETQRNKGNFPGRFSGRQFSNSRSEMNVSTLELGDSALYLCASSGTGETEAFFGQGTRLTVV.

CDR3 loop: CASSTYSGTGASDTQYF. The CDR3 bases are TGTGCCAGTAGTACGTACTCCGGGACGGGGGCCTCGGATACGCAGTATTTT. The gene calls are TRBV19 and TRBJ2-3, with D perhaps being TRBD1 or TRBD2 (6 bases each). Germline-derived CDR1 and CDR2 are LNHDA and SQIVND (reference sequence). The V end was cut by 4 bases, the J end by 6 bases, with 23 bases between. The CDR3 is 17 amino acids.

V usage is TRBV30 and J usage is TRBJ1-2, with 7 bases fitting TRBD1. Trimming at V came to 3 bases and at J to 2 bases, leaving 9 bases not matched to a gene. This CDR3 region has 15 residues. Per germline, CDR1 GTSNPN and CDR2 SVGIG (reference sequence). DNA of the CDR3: TGTGCCTGGAGCGGAGGGGGCGGCCAGAACTATGGCTACACCTTC. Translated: CAWSGGGGQNYGYTF.

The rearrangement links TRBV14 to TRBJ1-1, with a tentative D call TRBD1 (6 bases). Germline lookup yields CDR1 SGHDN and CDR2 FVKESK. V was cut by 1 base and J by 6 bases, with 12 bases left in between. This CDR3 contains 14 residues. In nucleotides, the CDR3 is TGTGCCAGCAGCCAAGTGTGGGGGCCCGCTGAAGCTTTCTTT. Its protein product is CASSQVWGPAEAFF. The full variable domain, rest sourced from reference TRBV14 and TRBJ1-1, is EAGVTQFPSHSVIEKGQTVTLRCDPISGHDNLYWYRRVMGKEIKFLLHFVKESKQDESGMPNNRFLAERTGGTYSTLKVQPAELEDSGVYFCASSQVWGPAEAFFGQGTRLTVV.

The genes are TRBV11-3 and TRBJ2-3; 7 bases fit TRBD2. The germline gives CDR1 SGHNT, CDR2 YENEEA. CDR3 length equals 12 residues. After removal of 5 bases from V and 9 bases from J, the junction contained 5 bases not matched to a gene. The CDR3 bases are TGTGCCAGCAGCGGATGGGACTACACGCAGTATTTT. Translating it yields CASSGWDYTQYF.

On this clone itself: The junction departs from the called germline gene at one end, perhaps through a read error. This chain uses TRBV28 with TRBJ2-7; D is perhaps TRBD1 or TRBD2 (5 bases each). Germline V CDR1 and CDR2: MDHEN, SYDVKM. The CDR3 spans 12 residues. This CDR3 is CASSLPGTEVGF. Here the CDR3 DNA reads TGTGCCAGCAGTTTACCCGGGACGGAAGTTGGGTTC.

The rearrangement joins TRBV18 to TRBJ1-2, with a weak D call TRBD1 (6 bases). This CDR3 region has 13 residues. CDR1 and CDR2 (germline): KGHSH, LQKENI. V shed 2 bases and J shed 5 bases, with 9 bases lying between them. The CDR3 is CASSPGGQYGYTF. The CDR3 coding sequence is TGTGCCAGCTCACCAGGCGGACAGTATGGCTACACCTTC. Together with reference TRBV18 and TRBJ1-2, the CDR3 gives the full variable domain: NAGVMQNPRHLVRRRGQEARLRCSPMKGHSHVYWYRQLPEEGLKFMVYLQKENIIDESGMPKERFSAEFPKEGPSILRIQQVVRGDSAAYFCASSPGGQYGYTFGSGTRLTVV.

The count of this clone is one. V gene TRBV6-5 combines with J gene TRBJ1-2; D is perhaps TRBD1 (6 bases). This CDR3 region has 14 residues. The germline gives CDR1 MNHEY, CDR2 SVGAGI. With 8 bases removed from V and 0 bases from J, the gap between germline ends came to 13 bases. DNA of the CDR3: TGTGCCAGCGGAAGGGGGGACGCTAACTATGGCTACACCTTC. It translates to CASGRGDANYGYTF.

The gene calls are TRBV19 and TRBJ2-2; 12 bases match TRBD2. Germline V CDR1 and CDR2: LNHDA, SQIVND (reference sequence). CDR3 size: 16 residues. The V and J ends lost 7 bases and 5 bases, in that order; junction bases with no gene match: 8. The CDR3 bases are TGTGCCAGTACCTCACTAGCGGGAGGCCGTACCGGGGAGCTGTTTTTT. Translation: CASTSLAGGRTGELFF.

This CDR3 is CASSQAWDTRYEQYF. CDR3 nucleotide sequence: TGCGCCAGCAGCCAAGCCTGGGACACCCGTTACGAGCAGTACTTC. This sequence joins TRBV4-1 and TRBJ2-7, with a weak D call TRBD1 (6 bases). The germline V gene encodes CDR1 MGHRA and CDR2 YSYEKL. The V end was cut by 1 base, the J end by 4 bases, with 14 bases between. The CDR3 runs to 15 residues.

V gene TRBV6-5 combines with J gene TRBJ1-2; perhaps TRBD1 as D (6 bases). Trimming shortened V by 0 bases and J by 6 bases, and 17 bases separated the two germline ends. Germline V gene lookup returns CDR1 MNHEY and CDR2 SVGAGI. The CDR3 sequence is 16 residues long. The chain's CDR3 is CASSYSSDRSINGYTF. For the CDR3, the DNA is TGTGCCAGCAGTTACTCGAGTGACAGGAGCATTAATGGCTACACCTTC.

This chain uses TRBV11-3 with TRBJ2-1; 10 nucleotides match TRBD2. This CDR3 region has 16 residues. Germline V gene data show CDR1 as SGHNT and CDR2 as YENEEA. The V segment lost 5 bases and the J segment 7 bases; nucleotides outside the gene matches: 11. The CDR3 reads CASSLRSGGAGNEQFF. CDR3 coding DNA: TGTGCCAGCAGCCTCCGGAGCGGGGGGGCGGGGAATGAGCAGTTCTTC.

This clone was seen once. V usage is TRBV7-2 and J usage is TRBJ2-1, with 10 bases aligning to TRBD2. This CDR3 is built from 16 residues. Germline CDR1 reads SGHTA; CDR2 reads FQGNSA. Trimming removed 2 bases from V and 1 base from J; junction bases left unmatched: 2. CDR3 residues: CASSLRAGGSYNEQFF. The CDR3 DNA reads TGTGCCAGCAGCTTAAGAGCGGGGGGGTCCTACAATGAGCAGTTCTTC.

The CDR3 reads CASSSPPPRDNEQFF. The DNA of the CDR3 is TGTGCCAGCAGTTCACCCCCCCCGAGGGACAATGAGCAGTTCTTC. The chain combines TRBV28 with TRBJ2-1; maybe TRBD2 (5 bases). Germline-derived CDR1 and CDR2 are MDHEN and SYDVKM. There are 15 residues in the CDR3. V lost 4 bases and J lost 5, with 15 bases in between.

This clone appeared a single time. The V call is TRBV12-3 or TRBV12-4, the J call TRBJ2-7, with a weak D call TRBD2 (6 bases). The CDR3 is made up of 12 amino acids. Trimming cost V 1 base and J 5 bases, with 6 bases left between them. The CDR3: CASSLGGNEQYF. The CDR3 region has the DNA TGTGCCAGCAGTTTAGGCGGGAACGAGCAGTACTTC.

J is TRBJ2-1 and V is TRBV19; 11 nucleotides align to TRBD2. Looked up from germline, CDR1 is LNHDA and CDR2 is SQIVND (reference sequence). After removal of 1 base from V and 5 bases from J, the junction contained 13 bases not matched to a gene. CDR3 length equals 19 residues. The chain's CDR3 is CASSIGDRSSGRDDNEQFF. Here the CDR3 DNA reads TGTGCCAGTAGTATAGGGGACAGGAGTAGCGGGAGGGACGACAATGAGCAGTTCTTC. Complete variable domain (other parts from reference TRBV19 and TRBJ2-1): DGGITQSPKYLFRKEGQNVTLSCEQNLNHDAMYWYRQDPGQGLRLIYYSQIVNDFQKGDIAEGYSVSREKKESFPLTVTSAQKNPTAFYLCASSIGDRSSGRDDNEQFFGPGTRLTVL.

The CDR3 loop reads CASSSDRSRNIQYF. The CDR3 nucleotides read TGTGCCAGCAGCTCGGACAGGTCCAGGAACATTCAGTACTTC. The chain couples TRBV7-9 to TRBJ2-4; 7 nucleotides align to TRBD1. CDR3 length: 14 amino acids. V lost 4 bases, J lost 7 bases, and 7 bases stayed unmatched. The germline V gene has CDR1 SEHNR and CDR2 FQNEAQ (reference sequence). Supplemented by reference TRBV7-9 and TRBJ2-4, the full variable domain reads DTGVSQNPRHKITKRGQNVTFRCDPISEHNRLYWYRQTLGQGPEFLTYFQNEAQLEKSRLLSDRFSAERPKGSFSTLEIQRTEQGDSAMYLCASSSDRSRNIQYFGAGTRLSVL.

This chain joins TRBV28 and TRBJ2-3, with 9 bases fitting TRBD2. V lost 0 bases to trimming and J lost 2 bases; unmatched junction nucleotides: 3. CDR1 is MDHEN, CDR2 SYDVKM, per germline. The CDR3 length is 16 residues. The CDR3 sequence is CASSLWTSGSTDTQYF. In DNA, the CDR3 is TGTGCCAGCAGTTTATGGACTAGCGGTTCCACAGATACGCAGTATTTT.